Below, 20 T cell receptor beta chains from the same sample are listed, as sequenced in a study of T-cell reconstitution after alpha-beta-depleted transplantation in children. Molecular barcoding with unique molecular identifiers was used for the TCRbeta library. TCRdb re-called the PCR reads with MiXCR, one entry per CDR3 protein. The sample holds about 610,000 distinct CDR3 sequences, more than 9% seen once. Sample: PBMCs from the stem cell graft donor, taken from the stem cell graft. These receptor sequences come from a human donor who donated a stem cell graft to a child with acute myeloid leukemia.

This clonotype was observed a few times. The genes are TRBV5-1 and TRBJ2-3; D unclear. The CDR3 has 13 residues. Trimming cost V 4 bases and J 5 bases, with 11 bases left between them. Germline assignment: CDR1 SGHRS and CDR2 YFSETQ. The CDR3 DNA reads TGCGCCAGCAGCCCTAGATGGGGAGATACGCAGTATTTT. Its protein is CASSPRWGDTQYF.

This clonotype was seen a handful of times. This rearrangement joins TRBV7-2 to TRBJ1-5; D perhaps matches TRBD1 (6 bases). Germline CDR1 reads SGHTA; CDR2 reads FQGNSA. This CDR3 region has 14 residues. Between the trimmed V and J ends, which lost 2 bases and 5 bases, there was a span of 10 bases. The CDR3, as DNA: TGTGCCAGCAGCTTATGGGCAGGGGATCAGCCCCAGCATTTT. Its translation: CASSLWAGDQPQHF.

Only a few counts were recorded for this clonotype. V usage is TRBV4-1 and J usage is TRBJ1-4, with D possibly matching TRBD1 (5 bases). The CDR3 has 19 residues. Trimming took 0 bases from V and 0 from J, leaving 17 bases between them. Germline-derived CDR1 and CDR2 are MGHRA and YSYEKL. CDR3 nucleotide sequence: TGCGCCAGCAGCCAAGAGGTTGTGGGGGGTAGAGCAACTAATGAAAAACTGTTTTTT. This sequence encodes CASSQEVVGGRATNEKLFF.

This clonotype was detected ten times or more. The J gene is TRBJ2-2, the V gene TRBV3-1; 10 nucleotides align to TRBD2. Germline CDR1 LGHDT, CDR2 YNNKEL (reference sequence). CDR3 length equals 16 residues. V lost 3 bases to trimming and J lost 6 bases; unmatched junction nucleotides: 7. The CDR3 loop is CASSQNSGRNAGELFF. Here the CDR3 DNA reads TGTGCCAGCAGCCAGAATAGCGGGAGGAATGCCGGGGAGCTGTTTTTT.

This rearrangement joins TRBV12-3 or TRBV12-4 to TRBJ2-3; perhaps TRBD2 as D (5 bases). Deletions cut 6 bases from V and 2 bases from J, with 18 bases between. The CDR3 sequence is 16 residues long. The CDR3 DNA follows: TGTGCCAGCAGCCTACTGGCCCGAGGGCCCACAGATACGCAGTATTTT. This translates into CASSLLARGPTDTQYF.

V and J are TRBV6-1 and TRBJ1-1; D is undetermined. In germline, CDR1 is MNHNS, CDR2 SASEGT. Trimming removed 6 bases from V and 0 bases from J, with 11 bases in between. CDR3 length: 14 amino acids. CDR3 in amino acids: CASRREALNTEAFF. The DNA of the CDR3 is TGTGCCAGCAGGAGGGAGGCCCTGAACACTGAAGCTTTCTTT.

This clonotype was seen a few times. This chain connects TRBV9 to TRBJ2-1, with 12 nucleotides matching TRBD2. The CDR3 runs 16 residues. Germline V gives CDR1 SGDLS, CDR2 YYNGEE. The trim removed 0 bases at V and 6 bases at J, leaving 4 bases unmatched. The DNA for the CDR3 is TGTGCCAGCAGCGTAGGGCTAGCGGGAGGGATCAATGAGCAGTTCTTC. It yields the protein CASSVGLAGGINEQFF. The full variable domain, rest sourced from reference TRBV9 and TRBJ2-1, is DSGVTQTPKHLITATGQRVTLRCSPRSGDLSVYWYQQSLDQGLQFLIQYYNGEERAKGNILERFSAQQFPDLHSELNLSSLELGDSALYFCASSVGLAGGINEQFFGPGTRLTVL.

This clonotype was picked up many times. The CDR3 region is CASSVLGQLYEQYF. Written as DNA, the CDR3 is TGCGCCAGCAGCGTACTCGGACAGCTCTACGAGCAGTACTTC. The chain joins TRBV5-1 to TRBJ2-7; TRBD1 might be the D (6 bases). Deletions cut 4 bases from V and 3 bases from J, with 14 bases between. CDR3 size: 14 residues. Germline V gives CDR1 SGHRS, CDR2 YFSETQ.

This clonotype was found a few times. This chain connects TRBV10-3 to TRBJ2-5; the match to TRBD2 covers 12 bases. This CDR3 is 13 amino acids long. CDR1 and CDR2 (germline): ENHRY, SYGVKD. V shed 8 bases, J shed 5 bases, and the junction held 3 bases outside the gene matches. CDR3 in amino acids: CAIGGLAGETQYF. CDR3 DNA: TGTGCCATCGGGGGACTAGCGGGTGAGACCCAGTACTTC.

This chain links TRBV5-1 with TRBJ1-1, with D tentatively TRBD1 (5 bases). The CDR3 covers 14 residues. Germline V gene lookup returns CDR1 SGHRS and CDR2 YFSETQ. V gave up 4 bases and J gave up 5 bases, with 15 bases separating them. The CDR3 DNA reads TGCGCCAGCAGCCTTGGCGGGGGAGAGACTGAAGCTTTCTTT. This codes for CASSLGGGETEAFF.

At least ten counts were recorded for this clonotype. The chain employs TRBV12-3 or TRBV12-4 and TRBJ2-5; 9 bases map to TRBD1. Trimming cost V 6 bases and J 4 bases; bases outside gene matches: 6. The CDR3 has 14 residues. The CDR3 sequence: CASSPGQGLETQYF. CDR3 DNA sequence: TGTGCCAGCAGCCCGGGACAGGGACTAGAGACCCAGTACTTC.

The chain couples TRBV7-9 to TRBJ2-2; TRBD2 is a possible D gene (5 bases). The germline V gene has CDR1 SEHNR and CDR2 FQNEAQ (reference sequence). V shed 6 bases and J shed 2 bases, with 13 bases lying between them. The CDR3 loop spans 15 amino acids. CDR3 coding DNA: TGTGCCAGCAGTCCGGTTCGGGGAAACACCGGGGAGCTGTTTTTT. It yields the protein CASSPVRGNTGELFF. Supplemented by reference TRBV7-9 and TRBJ2-2, the full variable domain reads DTGVSQNPRHKITKRGQNVTFRCDPISEHNRLYWYRQTLGQGPEFLTYFQNEAQLEKSRLLSDRFSAERPKGSFSTLEIQRTEQGDSAMYLCASSPVRGNTGELFFGEGSRLTVL.

In its sample, this clonotype was seen many times. The gene calls are TRBV7-2 and TRBJ2-3; tentatively, D is TRBD2 (6 bases). V was clipped by 1 base and J by 6 bases, with 17 bases between them. Germline values: CDR1 SGHTA, CDR2 FQGNSA. The CDR3 covers 16 residues. In DNA form, the CDR3 reads TGTGCCAGCAGCTTAGTTGGCGGAACCGCGGGGGATACGCAGTATTTT. Protein product: CASSLVGGTAGDTQYF.

There are many counts of this clonotype. The chain couples TRBV12-3 or TRBV12-4 to TRBJ1-5; 7 nucleotides match TRBD1. J lost 2 bases, V lost 2 bases, and 0 bases had no gene match. The CDR3 loop spans 14 amino acids. This CDR3 is CASSLQGGNQPQHF. The CDR3 nucleotides read TGTGCCAGCAGTTTACAGGGGGGCAATCAGCCCCAGCATTTT.

This clonotype was detected ten times or more. The rearrangement uses TRBV28 and TRBJ2-7; D call uncertain. Trimming shortened V by 3 bases and J by 2 bases, and 8 bases separated the two germline ends. The CDR3 is 13 amino acids. Germline V gives CDR1 MDHEN, CDR2 SYDVKM. The CDR3 sequence is CASSLWQTYEQYF. The CDR3 bases are TGTGCCAGCAGTTTGTGGCAGACCTACGAGCAGTACTTC.

The chain carries TRBV30 and TRBJ1-4; D gene uncertain. CDR1 and CDR2 from the germline V gene are GTSNPN and SVGIG (reference sequence). The CDR3 is 13 residues long. V shed 5 bases and J shed 4 bases, with 11 bases lying between them. The CDR3 loop reads CAWGRQLNEKLFF. The CDR3 DNA reads TGTGCCTGGGGCAGGCAGCTTAATGAAAAACTGTTTTTT.

The sample holds many counts of this clonotype. The J gene is TRBJ2-1, the V gene TRBV7-9, with 10 bases aligning to TRBD2. The CDR3 sequence is 16 residues long. CDR1 and CDR2 (germline): SEHNR, FQNEAQ (reference sequence). V shed 7 bases, J shed 3 bases, and the junction held 9 bases outside the gene matches. The CDR3 here is CASNHGTSGIYNEQFF. The CDR3 region has the DNA TGTGCCAGCAACCATGGCACTAGCGGGATCTACAATGAGCAGTTCTTC.

The gene calls are TRBV19 and TRBJ1-5, with 7 positions matching TRBD1. CDR3 length equals 15 residues. V shed 6 bases and J 4 bases; nucleotides not matched to a gene: 9. The germline V gene encodes CDR1 LNHDA and CDR2 SQIVND (reference sequence). The CDR3 is CASRDGQAPNQPQHF. The CDR3 bases are TGTGCCAGTAGAGATGGACAGGCCCCAAATCAGCCCCAGCATTTT.

The table lists this clonotype with a few counts. The rearrangement links TRBV6-2 or TRBV6-3 to TRBJ2-3; maybe TRBD2 (6 bases). V lost 2 bases and J lost 3, with 15 bases in between. The CDR3 loop spans 16 amino acids. Per the germline V gene, CDR1 is MNHEY and CDR2 is SVGEGT. In DNA, the CDR3 is TGTGCCAGCAGTTACGAGGCGGGCGGGAAGACAGATACGCAGTATTTT. It translates to CASSYEAGGKTDTQYF.

This clonotype occurred many times. This chain joins TRBV5-1 and TRBJ2-7; 11 nucleotides agree with TRBD2. Germline V gene data show CDR1 as SGHRS and CDR2 as YFSETQ. There are 13 residues in the CDR3. Losses at the gene ends were 5 bases for V and 5 bases for J; bases not matched to a gene: 3. The CDR3, as DNA: TGCGCCAGCAGTATGACTAGCGGGAACGAGCAGTACTTC. Translated: CASSMTSGNEQYF.